The present T cell receptor beta chain was sequenced within a study of cytomegalovirus exposure and HLA in healthy donors (dated by TCRdb to 2016 to 2017). Some background on the complete study: According to a later analysis, the 100 to 150 validation repertoires were produced on the same platform as the roughly 600 repertoires of the first cohort. In addition to the first cohort of roughly 700 subjects, a separate validation cohort of over 90 different subjects was used. The aim of the study was to test whether cataloging public T cell receptors could identify signatures of past pathogen exposure. High-throughput TCR immunosequencing, statistical association of individual TCRs with disease status, and machine learning were combined to predict cytomegalovirus infection status.

The research as a whole found: The classifier was reported to diagnose cytomegalovirus status with high specificity and sensitivity in both the original cohort and the validation cohort. A later analysis had no HLA typing for the validation cohort, so co-occurrence there was scored across all 110 or so repertoires. A few of the identified cytomegalovirus-associated TCR beta chains were confirmed in vitro to be specific for cytomegalovirus antigens. Most TCR sequences were seen in very few donors, while some public TCRs were found in many individuals. According to the authors, the approach could potentially be generalized to other disease states and immunological phenotypes. The study listed 164 TCR beta chains as associated with cytomegalovirus. In a later analysis, TCRs clustered in the first cohort were found to also tend to co-occur in the 130 or so validation repertoires, with 85% to 95% of cluster scores above 0.

The receptor library was made with the immunoSEQ multiplex PCR assay. As for the authors' bioinformatics: A statistical classification framework was built to diagnose cytomegalovirus status from the catalog of TCR beta chain sequences. TCRdb's version of the immuneACCESS table is confined to in-frame rearrangements and falls short of the full clone set. An unresolved V gene accounts for under half of the shortfall where checked; the remainder is of unknown origin. That table furnishes V, J and clone size, whereas the DNA furnished D and trimming. The sample profile shows some 150,000 clones; 88% of them were found once. Together, the top ten hold around 8% of the sample. The donors belonged to the validation cohort of about 120 subjects, which was separate from the roughly 670-subject first cohort. Via the germline V gene (reference sequence), CDR1 is GTSNPN and CDR2 SVGIG. Measured from the cysteine to the phenylalanine, the CDR3 is 13 residues long. The DNA shown is the 39-base CDR3, in frame from base 1. V is cut by 5 bases and J by 5 bases, and the space between the germline ends is 15 bases.

Regarding this clone: Its antigen is still unknown. No clone much larger than this one lies a single base away; base qualities are absent.

This receptor was identified in a woman younger than 30 in good health and CMV-seropositive. The V and J genes are TRBV30 and TRBJ1-1, with the D gene too uncertain to name. Sequencing was done on a sample of PBMCs. Read as DNA, the sequence is TGTGCCTGGGTCCCTCGGAGCCAAACTGAAGCTTTCTTT. It translates to CAWVPRSQTEAFF. The CDR3 plus the reference TRBV30 and TRBJ1-1 genes for the other parts give the full variable domain: SQTIHQWPATLVQPVGSPLSLECTVEGTSNPNLYWYRQAAGRGLQLLFYSVGIGQISSEVPQNLSASRPQDRQFILSSKKLLLSDSGFYLCAWVPRSQTEAFFGQGTRLTVV.